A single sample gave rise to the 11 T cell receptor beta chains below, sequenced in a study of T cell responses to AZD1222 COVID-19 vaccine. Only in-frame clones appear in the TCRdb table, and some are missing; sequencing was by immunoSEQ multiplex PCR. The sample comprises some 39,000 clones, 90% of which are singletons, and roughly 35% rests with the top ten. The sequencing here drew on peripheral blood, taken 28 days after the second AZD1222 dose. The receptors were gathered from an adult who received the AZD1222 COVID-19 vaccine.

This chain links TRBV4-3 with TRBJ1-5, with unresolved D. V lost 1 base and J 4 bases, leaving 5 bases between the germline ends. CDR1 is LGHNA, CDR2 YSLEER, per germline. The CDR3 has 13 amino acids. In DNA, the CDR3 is TGCGCCAGCAGCCAAGCCTTGAATCAGCCCCAGCATTTT. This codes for CASSQALNQPQHF.

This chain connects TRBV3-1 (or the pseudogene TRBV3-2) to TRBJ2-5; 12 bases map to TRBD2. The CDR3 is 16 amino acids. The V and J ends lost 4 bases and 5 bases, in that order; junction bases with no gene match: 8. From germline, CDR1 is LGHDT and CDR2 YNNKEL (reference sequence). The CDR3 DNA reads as TGTGCCAGCAGCCTCAGACTAGCGGGGGAGAGGGAGACCCAGTACTTC. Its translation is CASSLRLAGERETQYF.

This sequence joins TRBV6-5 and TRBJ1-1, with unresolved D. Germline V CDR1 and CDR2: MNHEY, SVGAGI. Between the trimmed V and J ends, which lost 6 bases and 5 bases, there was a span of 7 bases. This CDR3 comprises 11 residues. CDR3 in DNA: TGTGCCAGCAGGCGGGAGACTGAAGCTTTCTTT. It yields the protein CASRRETEAFF.

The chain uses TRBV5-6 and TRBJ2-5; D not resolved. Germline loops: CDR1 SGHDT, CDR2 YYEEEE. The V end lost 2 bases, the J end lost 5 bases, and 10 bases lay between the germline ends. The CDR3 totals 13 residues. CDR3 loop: CASSLFASETQYF. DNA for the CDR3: TGTGCCAGCAGCTTATTCGCAAGCGAGACCCAGTACTTC.

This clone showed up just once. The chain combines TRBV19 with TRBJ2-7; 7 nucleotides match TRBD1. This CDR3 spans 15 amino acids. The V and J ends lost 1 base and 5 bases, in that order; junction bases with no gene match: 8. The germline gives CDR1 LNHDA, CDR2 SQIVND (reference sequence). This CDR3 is CASSIALTGEHEQYF. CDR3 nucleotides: TGTGCCAGTAGTATAGCCCTAACAGGGGAACACGAGCAGTACTTC.

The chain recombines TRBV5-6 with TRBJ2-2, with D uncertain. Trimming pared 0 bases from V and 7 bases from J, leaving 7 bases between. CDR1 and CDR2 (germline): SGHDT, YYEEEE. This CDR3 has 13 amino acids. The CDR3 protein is CASSLEGIGELFF. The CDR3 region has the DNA TGTGCCAGCAGCTTGGAGGGTATCGGGGAGCTGTTTTTT.

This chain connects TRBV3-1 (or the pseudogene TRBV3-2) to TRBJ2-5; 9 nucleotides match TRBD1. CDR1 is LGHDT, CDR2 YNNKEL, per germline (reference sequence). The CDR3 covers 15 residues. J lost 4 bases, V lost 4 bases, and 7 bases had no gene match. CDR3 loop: CASSPLTGGTETQYF. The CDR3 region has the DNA TGTGCCAGCAGCCCATTAACAGGGGGCACAGAGACCCAGTACTTC.

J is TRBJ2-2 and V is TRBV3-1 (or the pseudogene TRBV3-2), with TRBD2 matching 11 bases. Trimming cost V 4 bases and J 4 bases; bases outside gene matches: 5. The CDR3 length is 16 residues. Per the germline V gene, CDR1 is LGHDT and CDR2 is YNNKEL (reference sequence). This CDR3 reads CASSPLAGGSTGELFF. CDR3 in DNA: TGTGCCAGCAGCCCTTTAGCGGGGGGGAGCACCGGGGAGCTGTTTTTT.

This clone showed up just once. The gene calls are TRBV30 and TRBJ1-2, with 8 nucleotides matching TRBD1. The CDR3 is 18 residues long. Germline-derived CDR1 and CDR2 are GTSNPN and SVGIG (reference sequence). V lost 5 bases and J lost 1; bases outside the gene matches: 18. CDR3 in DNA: TGTGCCTGGGGGACCGGTTTGGGACAGGTTGCTAATAACTATGGCTACACCTTC. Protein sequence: CAWGTGLGQVANNYGYTF.

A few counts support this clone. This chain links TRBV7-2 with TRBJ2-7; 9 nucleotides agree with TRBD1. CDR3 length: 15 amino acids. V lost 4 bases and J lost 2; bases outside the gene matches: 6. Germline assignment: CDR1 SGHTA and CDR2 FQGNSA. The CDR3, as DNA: TGTGCCAGCAGCTCCTCTGGACAGGGGACCTACGAGCAGTACTTC. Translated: CASSSSGQGTYEQYF.

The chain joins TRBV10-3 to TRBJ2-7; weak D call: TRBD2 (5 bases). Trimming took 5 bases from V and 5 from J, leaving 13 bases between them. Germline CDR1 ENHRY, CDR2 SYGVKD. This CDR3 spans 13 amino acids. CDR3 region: CAISNNSGDEQYF. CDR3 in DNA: TGTGCCATCAGTAATAACTCCGGGGACGAGCAGTACTTC.